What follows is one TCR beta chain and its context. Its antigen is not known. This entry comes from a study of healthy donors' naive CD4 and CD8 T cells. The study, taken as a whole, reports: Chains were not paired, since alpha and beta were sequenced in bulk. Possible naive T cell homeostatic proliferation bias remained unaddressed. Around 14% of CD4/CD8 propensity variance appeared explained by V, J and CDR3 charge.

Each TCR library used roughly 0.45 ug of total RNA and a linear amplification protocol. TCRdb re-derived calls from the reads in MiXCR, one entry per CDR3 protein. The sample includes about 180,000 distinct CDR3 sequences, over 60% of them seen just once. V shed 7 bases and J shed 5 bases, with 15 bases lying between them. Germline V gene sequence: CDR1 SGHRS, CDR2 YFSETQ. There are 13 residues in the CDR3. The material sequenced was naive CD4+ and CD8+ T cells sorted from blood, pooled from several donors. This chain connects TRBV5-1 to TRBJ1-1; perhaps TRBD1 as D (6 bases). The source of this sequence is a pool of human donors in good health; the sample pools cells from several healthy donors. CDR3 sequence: CASGLQGGTEAFF. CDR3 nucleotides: TGCGCCAGCGGACTACAGGGAGGTACTGAAGCTTTCTTT.